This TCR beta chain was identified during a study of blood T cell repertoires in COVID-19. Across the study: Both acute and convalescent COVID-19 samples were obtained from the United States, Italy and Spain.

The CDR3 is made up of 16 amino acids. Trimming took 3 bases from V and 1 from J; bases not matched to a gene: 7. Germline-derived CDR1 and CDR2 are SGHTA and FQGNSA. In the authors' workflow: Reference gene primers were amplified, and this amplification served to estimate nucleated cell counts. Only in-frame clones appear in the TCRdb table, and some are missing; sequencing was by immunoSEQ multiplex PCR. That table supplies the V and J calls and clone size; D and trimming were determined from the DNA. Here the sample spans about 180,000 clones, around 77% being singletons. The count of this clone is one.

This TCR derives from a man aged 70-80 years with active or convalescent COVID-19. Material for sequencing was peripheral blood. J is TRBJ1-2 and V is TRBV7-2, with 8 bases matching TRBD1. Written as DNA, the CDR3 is TGTGCCAGCAGCTTTTCAGGGGGCTTTAGTAACTATGGCTACACCTTC. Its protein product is CASSFSGGFSNYGYTF.